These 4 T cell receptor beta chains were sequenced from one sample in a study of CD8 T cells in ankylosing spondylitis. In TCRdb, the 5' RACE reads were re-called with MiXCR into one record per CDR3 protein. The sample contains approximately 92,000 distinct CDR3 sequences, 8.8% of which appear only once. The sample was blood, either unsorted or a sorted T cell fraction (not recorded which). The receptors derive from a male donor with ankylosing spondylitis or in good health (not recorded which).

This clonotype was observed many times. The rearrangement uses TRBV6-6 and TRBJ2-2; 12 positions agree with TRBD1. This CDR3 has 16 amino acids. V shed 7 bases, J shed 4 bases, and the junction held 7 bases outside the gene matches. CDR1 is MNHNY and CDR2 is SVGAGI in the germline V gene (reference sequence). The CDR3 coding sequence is TGTGCCAGCATCGAAGGGACAGGGGGCGTCACCGGGGAGCTGTTTTTT. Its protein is CASIEGTGGVTGELFF.

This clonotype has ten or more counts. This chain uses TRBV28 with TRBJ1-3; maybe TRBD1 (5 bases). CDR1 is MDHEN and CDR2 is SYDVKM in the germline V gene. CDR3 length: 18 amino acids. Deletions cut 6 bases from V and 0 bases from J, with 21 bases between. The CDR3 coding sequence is TGTGCCAGCAGCCTACTGTTTGGGGGACCGATCTCTGGAAACACCATATATTTT. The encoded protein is CASSLLFGGPISGNTIYF. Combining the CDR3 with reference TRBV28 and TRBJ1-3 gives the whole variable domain DVKVTQSSRYLVKRTGEKVFLECVQDMDHENMFWYRQDPGLGLRLIYFSYDVKMKEKGDIPEGYSVSREKKERFSLILESASTNQTSMYLCASSLLFGGPISGNTIYFGEGSWLTVV.

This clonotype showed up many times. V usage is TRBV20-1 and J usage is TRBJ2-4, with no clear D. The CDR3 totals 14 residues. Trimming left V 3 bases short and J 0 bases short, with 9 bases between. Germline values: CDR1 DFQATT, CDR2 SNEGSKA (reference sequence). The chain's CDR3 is CSASVALAKNIQYF. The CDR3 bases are TGCAGTGCTAGTGTGGCCCTAGCCAAAAACATTCAGTACTTC.

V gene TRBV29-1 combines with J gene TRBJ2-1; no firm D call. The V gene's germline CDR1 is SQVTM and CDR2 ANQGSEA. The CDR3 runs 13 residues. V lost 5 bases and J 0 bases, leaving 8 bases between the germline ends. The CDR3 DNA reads TGCAGCGTTCAGGTGGACTCCTACAATGAGCAGTTCTTC. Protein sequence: CSVQVDSYNEQFF.